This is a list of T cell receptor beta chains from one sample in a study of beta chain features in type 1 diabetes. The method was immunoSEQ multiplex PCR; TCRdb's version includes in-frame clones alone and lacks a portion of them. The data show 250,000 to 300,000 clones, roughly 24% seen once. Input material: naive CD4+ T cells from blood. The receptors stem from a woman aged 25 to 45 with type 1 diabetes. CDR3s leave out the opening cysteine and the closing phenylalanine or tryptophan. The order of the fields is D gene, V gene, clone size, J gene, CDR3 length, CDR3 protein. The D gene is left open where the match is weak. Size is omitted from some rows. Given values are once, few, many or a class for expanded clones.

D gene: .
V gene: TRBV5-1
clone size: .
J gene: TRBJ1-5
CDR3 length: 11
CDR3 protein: ASSLAGQQPQH

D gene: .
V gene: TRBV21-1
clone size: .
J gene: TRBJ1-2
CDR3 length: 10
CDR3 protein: ASSKTGFGYT

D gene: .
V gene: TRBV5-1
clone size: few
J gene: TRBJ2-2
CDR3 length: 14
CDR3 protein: ASSASVGADTGELF

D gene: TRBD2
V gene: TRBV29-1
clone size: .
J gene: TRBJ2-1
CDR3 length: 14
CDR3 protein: SVGVGTSGTYNEQF

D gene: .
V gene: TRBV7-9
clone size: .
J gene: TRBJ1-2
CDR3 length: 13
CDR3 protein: ASSLLVSQAYGYT

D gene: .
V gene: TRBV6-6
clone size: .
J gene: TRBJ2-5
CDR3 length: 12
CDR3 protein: ASSTSPTGETQY

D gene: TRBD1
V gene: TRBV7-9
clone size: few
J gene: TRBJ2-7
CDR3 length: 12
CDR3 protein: ASSLGTGYYEQY

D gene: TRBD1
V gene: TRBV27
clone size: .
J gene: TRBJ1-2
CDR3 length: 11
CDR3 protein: ASRTGGGYGYT

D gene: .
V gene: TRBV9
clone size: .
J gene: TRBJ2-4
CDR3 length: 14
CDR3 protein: ASSTGGGAGENIQY

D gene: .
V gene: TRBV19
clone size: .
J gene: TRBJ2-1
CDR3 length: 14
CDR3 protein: ASSDYRTGRGNEQF

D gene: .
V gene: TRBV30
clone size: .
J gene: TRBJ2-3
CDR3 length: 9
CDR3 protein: AWSVQDTQY

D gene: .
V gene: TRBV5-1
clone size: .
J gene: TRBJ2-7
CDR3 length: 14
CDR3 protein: ASSLGASGTAGEQY

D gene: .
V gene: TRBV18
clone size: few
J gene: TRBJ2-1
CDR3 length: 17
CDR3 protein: ASSPQGSVGGASYNEQF